This T cell receptor (beta chain) originates from a study of control samples from healthy donors and cancer patients. Assay: immunoSEQ multiplex PCR; the TCRdb copy retains only in-frame clones and omits some. The profile covers fewer than 65,000 clones, with over 85% appearing a single time and around 1.4% taken by the ten largest. CDR3 length: 14 residues. Germline CDR1 is KGHDR and CDR2 is SFDVKD. Trimming took off 1 base at V and 3 bases at J, with 7 bases between the two ends. The sequencing input was PBMCs. The genes are TRBV24-1 and TRBJ2-3; D gene unclear. The clonotype was recovered from a man aged 40-55 years with colorectal cancer. The CDR3 is CATSDLWETDTQYF. The CDR3 DNA is TGTGCCACCAGTGATTTATGGGAAACAGATACGCAGTATTTT.